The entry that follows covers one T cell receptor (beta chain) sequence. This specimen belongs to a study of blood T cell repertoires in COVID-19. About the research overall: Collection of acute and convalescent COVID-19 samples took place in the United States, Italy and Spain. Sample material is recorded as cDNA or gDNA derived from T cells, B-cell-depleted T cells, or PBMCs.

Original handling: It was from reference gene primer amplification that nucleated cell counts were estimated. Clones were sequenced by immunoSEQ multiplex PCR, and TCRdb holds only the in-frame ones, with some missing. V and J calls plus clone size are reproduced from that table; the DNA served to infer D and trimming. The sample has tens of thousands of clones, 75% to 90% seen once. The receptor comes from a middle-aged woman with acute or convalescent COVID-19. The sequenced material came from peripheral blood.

The CDR3 loop is CAHPTGFNQPQHF. CDR3 in DNA: TGTGCCCATCCGACAGGGTTCAATCAGCCCCAGCATTTT. The J gene is TRBJ1-5, the V gene TRBV15; 7 bases are shared with TRBD1. Per germline, CDR1 LNHNV and CDR2 YYDKDF (reference sequence). The trim removed 11 bases at V and 3 bases at J, leaving 7 bases unmatched. The CDR3 totals 13 residues.